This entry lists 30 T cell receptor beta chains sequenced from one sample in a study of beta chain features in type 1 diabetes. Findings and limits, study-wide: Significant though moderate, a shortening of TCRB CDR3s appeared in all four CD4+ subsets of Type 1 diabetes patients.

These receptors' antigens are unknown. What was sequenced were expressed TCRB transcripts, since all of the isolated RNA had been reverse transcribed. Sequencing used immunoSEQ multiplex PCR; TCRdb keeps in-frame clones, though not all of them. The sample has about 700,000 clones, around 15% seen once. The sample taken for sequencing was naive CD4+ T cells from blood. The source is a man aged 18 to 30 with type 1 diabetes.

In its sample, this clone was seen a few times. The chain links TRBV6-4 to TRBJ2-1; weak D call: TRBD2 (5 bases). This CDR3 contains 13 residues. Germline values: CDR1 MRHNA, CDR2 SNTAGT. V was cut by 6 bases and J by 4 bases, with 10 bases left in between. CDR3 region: CASSPRGYNEQFF. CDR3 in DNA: TGTGCCAGCAGCCCCCGCGGGTACAATGAGCAGTTCTTC.

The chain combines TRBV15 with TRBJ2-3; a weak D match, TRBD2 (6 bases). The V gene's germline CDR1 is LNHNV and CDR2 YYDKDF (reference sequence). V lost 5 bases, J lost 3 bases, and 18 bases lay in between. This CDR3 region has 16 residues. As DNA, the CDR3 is TGTGCCACCAGCGGCACCAGACTAGGGGTGACAGATACGCAGTATTTT. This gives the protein CATSGTRLGVTDTQYF.

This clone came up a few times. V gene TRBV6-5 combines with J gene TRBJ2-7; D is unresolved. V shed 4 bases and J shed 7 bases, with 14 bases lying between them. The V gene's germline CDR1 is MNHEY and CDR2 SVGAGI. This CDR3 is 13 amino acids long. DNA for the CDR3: TGTGCCAGCAGTTTGCGGCCGTTCACGGAGCAGTACTTC. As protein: CASSLRPFTEQYF.

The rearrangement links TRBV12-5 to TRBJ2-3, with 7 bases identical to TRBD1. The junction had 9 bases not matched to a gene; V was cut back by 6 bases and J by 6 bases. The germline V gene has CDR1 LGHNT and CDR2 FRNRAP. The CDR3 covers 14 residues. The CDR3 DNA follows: TGTGCTAGTGGCCAACCGACAGGGTGGGATACGCAGTATTTT. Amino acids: CASGQPTGWDTQYF.

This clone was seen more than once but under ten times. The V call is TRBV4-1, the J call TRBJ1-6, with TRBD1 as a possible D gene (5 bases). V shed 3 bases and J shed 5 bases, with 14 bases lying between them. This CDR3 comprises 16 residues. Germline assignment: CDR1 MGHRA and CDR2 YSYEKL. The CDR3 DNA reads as TGCGCCAGCAGCCAGGCTCCGACAGTTAATAATTCACCCCTCCACTTT. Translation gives CASSQAPTVNNSPLHF.

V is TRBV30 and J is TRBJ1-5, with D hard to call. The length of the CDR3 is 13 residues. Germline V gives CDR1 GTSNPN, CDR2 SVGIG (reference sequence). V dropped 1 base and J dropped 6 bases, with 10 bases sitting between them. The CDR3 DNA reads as TGTGCCTGGAGTGATGTGGGAGGTCAGCCCCAGCATTTT. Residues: CAWSDVGGQPQHF. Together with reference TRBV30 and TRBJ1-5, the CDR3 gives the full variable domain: SQTIHQWPATLVQPVGSPLSLECTVEGTSNPNLYWYRQAAGRGLQLLFYSVGIGQISSEVPQNLSASRPQDRQFILSSKKLLLSDSGFYLCAWSDVGGQPQHFGDGTRLSIL.

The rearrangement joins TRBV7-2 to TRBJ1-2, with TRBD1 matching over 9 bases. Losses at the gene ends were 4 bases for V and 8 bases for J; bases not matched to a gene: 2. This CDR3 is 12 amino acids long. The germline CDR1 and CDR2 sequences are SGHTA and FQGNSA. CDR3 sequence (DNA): TGTGCCAGCAGCTCCGGGACAGGGGGCTACACCTTC. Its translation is CASSSGTGGYTF.

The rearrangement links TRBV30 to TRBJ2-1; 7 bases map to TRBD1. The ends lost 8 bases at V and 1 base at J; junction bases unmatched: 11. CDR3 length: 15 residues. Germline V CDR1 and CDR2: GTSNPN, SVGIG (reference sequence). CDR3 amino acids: CARSPDRRSYNEQFF. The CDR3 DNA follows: TGTGCCCGATCTCCGGACAGGCGTTCCTACAATGAGCAGTTCTTC. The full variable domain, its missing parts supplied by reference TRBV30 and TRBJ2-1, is SQTIHQWPATLVQPVGSPLSLECTVEGTSNPNLYWYRQAAGRGLQLLFYSVGIGQISSEVPQNLSASRPQDRQFILSSKKLLLSDSGFYLCARSPDRRSYNEQFFGPGTRLTVL.

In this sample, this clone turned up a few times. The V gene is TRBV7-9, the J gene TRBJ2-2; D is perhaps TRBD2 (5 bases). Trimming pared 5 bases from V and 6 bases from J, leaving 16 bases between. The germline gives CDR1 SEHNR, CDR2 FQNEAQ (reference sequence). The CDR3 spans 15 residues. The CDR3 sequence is CASSPAKLEAGELFF. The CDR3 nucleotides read TGTGCCAGCAGCCCGGCCAAGTTGGAGGCCGGGGAGCTGTTTTTT.

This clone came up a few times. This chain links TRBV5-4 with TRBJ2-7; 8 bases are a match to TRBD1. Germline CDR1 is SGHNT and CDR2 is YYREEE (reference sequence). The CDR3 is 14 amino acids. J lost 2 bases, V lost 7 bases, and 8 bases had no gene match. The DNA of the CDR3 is TGTGCCAGCGGCAACCGGGACAGGACCTACGAGCAGTACTTC. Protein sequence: CASGNRDRTYEQYF. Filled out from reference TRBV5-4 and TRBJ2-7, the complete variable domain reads ETGVTQSPTHLIKTRGQQVTLRCSSQSGHNTVSWYQQALGQGPQFIFQYYREEENGRGNFPPRFSGLQFPNYSSELNVNALELDDSALYLCASGNRDRTYEQYFGPGTRLTVT.

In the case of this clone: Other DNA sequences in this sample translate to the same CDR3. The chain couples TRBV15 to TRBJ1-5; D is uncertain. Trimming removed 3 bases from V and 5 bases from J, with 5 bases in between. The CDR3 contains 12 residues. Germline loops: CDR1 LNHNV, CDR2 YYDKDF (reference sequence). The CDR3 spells CATSSSDQPQHF. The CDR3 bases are TGTGCCACCAGCAGCTCCGATCAGCCCCAGCATTTT.

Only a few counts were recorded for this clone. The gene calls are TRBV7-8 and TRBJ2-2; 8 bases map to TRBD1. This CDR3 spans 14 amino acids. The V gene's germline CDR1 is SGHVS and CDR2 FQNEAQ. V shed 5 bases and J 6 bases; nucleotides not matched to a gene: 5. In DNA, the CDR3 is TGTGCCAGCAGCACGGACAGGGTTGCCGGGGAGCTGTTTTTT. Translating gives CASSTDRVAGELFF. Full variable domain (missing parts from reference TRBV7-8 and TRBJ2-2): GAGVSQSPRYKVAKRGQDVALRCDPISGHVSLFWYQQALGQGPEFLTYFQNEAQLDKSGLPSDRFFAERPEGSVSTLKIQRTQQEDSAVYLCASSTDRVAGELFFGEGSRLTVL.

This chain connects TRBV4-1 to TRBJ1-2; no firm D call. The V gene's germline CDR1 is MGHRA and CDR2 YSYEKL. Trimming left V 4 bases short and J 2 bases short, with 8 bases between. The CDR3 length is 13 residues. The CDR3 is CASSPSWNYGYTF. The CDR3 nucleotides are TGCGCCAGCAGCCCCTCCTGGAACTATGGCTACACCTTC.

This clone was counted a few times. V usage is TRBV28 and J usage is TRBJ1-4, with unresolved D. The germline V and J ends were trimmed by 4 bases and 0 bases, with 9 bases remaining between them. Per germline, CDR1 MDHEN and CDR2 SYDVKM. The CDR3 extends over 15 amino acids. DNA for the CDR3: TGTGCCAGCAGTTCCATGACTCCAACTAATGAAAAACTGTTTTTT. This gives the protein CASSSMTPTNEKLFF.

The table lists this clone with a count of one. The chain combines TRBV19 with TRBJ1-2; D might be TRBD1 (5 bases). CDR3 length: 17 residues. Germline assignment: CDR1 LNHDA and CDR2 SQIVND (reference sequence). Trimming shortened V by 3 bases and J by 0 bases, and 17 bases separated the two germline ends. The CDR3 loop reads CASSIKGSALPNYGYTF. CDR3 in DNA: TGTGCCAGTAGTATCAAGGGGAGTGCTCTCCCTAACTATGGCTACACCTTC.

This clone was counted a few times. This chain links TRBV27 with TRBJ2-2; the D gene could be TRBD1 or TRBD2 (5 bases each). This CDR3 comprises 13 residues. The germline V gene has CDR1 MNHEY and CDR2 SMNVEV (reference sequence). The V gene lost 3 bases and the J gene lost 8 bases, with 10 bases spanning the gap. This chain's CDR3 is CASSLGVTGELFF. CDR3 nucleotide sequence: TGTGCCAGCAGTTTGGGGGTTACGGGGGAGCTGTTTTTT.

This chain's CDR3 is CASGPTTAENTEAFF. DNA for the CDR3: TGTGCCAGTGGACCCACGACAGCAGAAAACACTGAAGCTTTCTTT. The J gene is TRBJ1-1, the V gene TRBV2, with TRBD1 as a possible D gene (5 bases). The germline V gene has CDR1 SNHLY and CDR2 FYNNEI. The ends were cut back, 9 bases at V and 2 bases at J, with 19 bases in the middle. This CDR3 contains 15 residues.

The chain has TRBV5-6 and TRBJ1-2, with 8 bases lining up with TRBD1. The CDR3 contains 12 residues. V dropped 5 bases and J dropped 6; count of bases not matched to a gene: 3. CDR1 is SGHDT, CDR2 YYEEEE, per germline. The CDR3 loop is CASRVQGDGYTF. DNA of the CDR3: TGTGCCAGCAGGGTACAGGGGGATGGCTACACCTTC.

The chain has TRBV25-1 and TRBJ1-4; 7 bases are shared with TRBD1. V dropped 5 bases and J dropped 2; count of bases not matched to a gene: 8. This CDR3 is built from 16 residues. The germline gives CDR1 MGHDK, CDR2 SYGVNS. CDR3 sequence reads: CASSPQPRGTNEKLFF. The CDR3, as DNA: TGTGCCAGCAGTCCTCAACCCAGGGGGACTAATGAAAAACTGTTTTTT.

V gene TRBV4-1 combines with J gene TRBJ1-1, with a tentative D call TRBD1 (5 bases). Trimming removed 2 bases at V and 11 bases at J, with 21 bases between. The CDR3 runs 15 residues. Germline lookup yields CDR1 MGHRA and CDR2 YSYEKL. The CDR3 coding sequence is TGCGCCAGCAGCCAACCCGGGACCCTTAGCGGGGAGGCTTTCTTT. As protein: CASSQPGTLSGEAFF.

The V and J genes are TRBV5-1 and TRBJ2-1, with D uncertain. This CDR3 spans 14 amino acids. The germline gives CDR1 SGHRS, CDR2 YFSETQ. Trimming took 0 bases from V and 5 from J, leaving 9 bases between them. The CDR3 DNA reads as TGCGCCAGCAGCTTGGGCCAGTCACACAATGAGCAGTTCTTC. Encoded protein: CASSLGQSHNEQFF.

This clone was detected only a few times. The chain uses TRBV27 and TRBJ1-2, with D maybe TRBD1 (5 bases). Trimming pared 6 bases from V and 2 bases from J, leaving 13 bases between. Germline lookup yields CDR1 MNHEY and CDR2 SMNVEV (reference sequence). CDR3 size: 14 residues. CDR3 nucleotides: TGTGCCAGCAGCCGACGGGACGGGAACTATGGCTACACCTTC. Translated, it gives CASSRRDGNYGYTF.

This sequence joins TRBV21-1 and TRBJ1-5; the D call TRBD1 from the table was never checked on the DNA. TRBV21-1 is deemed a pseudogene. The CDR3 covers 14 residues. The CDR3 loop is CASSLDRSNQPQHF. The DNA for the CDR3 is TGTGCCAGCAGCTTAGACAGGAGCAATCAGCCCCAGCATTTT.

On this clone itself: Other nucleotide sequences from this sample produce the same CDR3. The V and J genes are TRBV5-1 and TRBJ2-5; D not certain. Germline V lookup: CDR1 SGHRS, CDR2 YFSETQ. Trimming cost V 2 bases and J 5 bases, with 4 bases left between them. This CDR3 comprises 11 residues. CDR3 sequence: CASSFSETQYF. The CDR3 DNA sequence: TGCGCCAGCAGCTTCAGCGAGACCCAGTACTTC.

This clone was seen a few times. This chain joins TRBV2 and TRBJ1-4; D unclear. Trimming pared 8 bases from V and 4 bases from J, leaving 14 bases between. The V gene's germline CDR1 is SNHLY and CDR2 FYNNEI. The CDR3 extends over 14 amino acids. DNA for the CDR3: TGTGCCAGCGTTGCGGGAGCAGTTAATGAAAAACTGTTTTTT. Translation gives CASVAGAVNEKLFF. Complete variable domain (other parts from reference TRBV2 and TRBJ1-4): EPEVTQTPSHQVTQMGQEVILRCVPISNHLYFYWYRQILGQKVEFLVSFYNNEISEKSEIFDDQFSVERPDGSNFTLKIRSTKLEDSAMYFCASVAGAVNEKLFFGSGTQLSVL.

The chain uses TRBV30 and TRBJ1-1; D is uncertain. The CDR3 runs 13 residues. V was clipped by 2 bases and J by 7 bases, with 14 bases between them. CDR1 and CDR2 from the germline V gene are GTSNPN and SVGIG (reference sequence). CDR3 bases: TGTGCCTGGAGTACGGGCGGGTTGGGTGAAGCTTTCTTT. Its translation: CAWSTGGLGEAFF.

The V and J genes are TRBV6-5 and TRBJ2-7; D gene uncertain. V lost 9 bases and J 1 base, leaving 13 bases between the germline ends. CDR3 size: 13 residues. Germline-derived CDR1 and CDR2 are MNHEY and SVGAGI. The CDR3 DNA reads TGTGCCAGTGCTGGCAGGTTATCCTACGAGCAGTACTTC. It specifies CASAGRLSYEQYF.

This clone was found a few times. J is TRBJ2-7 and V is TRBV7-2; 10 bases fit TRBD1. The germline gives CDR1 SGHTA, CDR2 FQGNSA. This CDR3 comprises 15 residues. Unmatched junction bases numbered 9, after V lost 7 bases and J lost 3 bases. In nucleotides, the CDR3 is TGTGCCAGCACGGGCAGGGACAGGGGCGACTACGAGCAGTACTTC. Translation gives CASTGRDRGDYEQYF.

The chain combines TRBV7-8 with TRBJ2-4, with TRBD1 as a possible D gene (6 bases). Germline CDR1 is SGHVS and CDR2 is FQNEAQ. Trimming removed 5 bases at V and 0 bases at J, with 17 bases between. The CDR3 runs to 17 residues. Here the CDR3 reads CASSQAGDFLAKNIQYF. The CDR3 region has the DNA TGTGCCAGCAGCCAAGCAGGGGATTTCTTAGCCAAAAACATTCAGTACTTC.

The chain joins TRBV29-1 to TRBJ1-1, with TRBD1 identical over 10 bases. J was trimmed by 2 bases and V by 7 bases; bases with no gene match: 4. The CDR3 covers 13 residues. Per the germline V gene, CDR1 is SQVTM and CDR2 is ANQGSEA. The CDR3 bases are TGCAGCGCTCCGACAGGGGGCAACACTGAAGCTTTCTTT. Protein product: CSAPTGGNTEAFF.